This record looks at one T cell receptor beta chain sequence and its context. The data were produced by immunoSEQ multiplex PCR, yet TCRdb's version contains in-frame clones alone and is incomplete. The table records approximately 150,000 clones, about 84% of them present only once. The data originate from a study of blood T cell repertoires in COVID-19. Germline loops: CDR1 SGHKS, CDR2 YYEKEE (reference sequence). There are 13 residues in the CDR3. Trimming left V 0 bases short and J 1 base short, with 4 bases between. Material for sequencing was peripheral blood. V gene TRBV5-5 combines with J gene TRBJ1-1; D is uncertain. The origin of this receptor is a woman between 50 and 59 years old with acute or convalescent COVID-19. As DNA, the CDR3 is TGTGCCAGCAGCTTGGCGAGGAACACTGAAGCTTTCTTT. Translated, it gives CASSLARNTEAFF.